This is a list of T cell receptor beta chains from one sample in a study of T cell responses to AZD1222 COVID-19 vaccine. Assay: immunoSEQ multiplex PCR; the TCRdb copy retains only in-frame clones and omits some. The sample consists of about 130,000 clones, over 80% of them appearing once. The source was peripheral blood, collected on day 0 of AZD1222 vaccination. The receptors originated from an adult in good health. The CDR3 runs from the conserved cysteine through the conserved F or W. Fields, in order: clone size, D gene, J gene, V gene, CDR3 DNA, CDR3 protein. A D gene is named only where the DNA matches it firmly. Not all rows give a size; the values are once, few, many and, for expanded clones, a class.

clone_size: -; d_call: -; j_call: TRBJ1-5; v_call: TRBV5-4; cdr3_nt: TGTGCCAGCAGCCTGGTGTGGCCCTTTAGCAATCAGCCCCAGCATTTT; cdr3_aa: CASSLVWPFSNQPQHF
clone_size: -; d_call: -; j_call: TRBJ1-4; v_call: TRBV9; cdr3_nt: TGTGCCAGCAGCGGTGGGGTTGCAACTAATGAAAAACTGTTTTTT; cdr3_aa: CASSGGVATNEKLFF
clone_size: few; d_call: TRBD2; j_call: TRBJ2-1; v_call: TRBV5-1; cdr3_nt: TGCGCCAGCAGCTTGGAGGGACTAGCGGGACGGTTCTTC; cdr3_aa: CASSLEGLAGRFF
clone_size: -; d_call: -; j_call: TRBJ1-1; v_call: TRBV28; cdr3_nt: TGTGCCAGCAGTCCACGACCGGCAGGGAACACTGAAGCTTTCTTT; cdr3_aa: CASSPRPAGNTEAFF
clone_size: -; d_call: -; j_call: TRBJ2-5; v_call: TRBV10-1; cdr3_nt: TGCGCCAGCAGTGCTAGAGGGCAAGAGACCCAGTACTTC; cdr3_aa: CASSARGQETQYF
clone_size: once; d_call: TRBD1; j_call: TRBJ1-1; v_call: TRBV19; cdr3_nt: TGTGCCAGTAGCCTCGGACAGGGAGACACTGAAGCTTTCTTT; cdr3_aa: CASSLGQGDTEAFF
clone_size: -; d_call: -; j_call: TRBJ1-2; v_call: TRBV6-1; cdr3_nt: TGTGCCAGCAGTGACCCCGTCGGGGGAGTCAGTGGCTACACCTTC; cdr3_aa: CASSDPVGGVSGYTF
clone_size: -; d_call: TRBD2; j_call: TRBJ2-2; v_call: TRBV7-9; cdr3_nt: TGTGCCAGCAGCCTAGGACTAGCGGCCACCGGGGAGCTGTTTTTT; cdr3_aa: CASSLGLAATGELFF
clone_size: -; d_call: -; j_call: TRBJ1-2; v_call: TRBV18; cdr3_nt: TGTGCCAGCTCACCACCTCAGGGAGCTCACTATGGCTACACCTTC; cdr3_aa: CASSPPQGAHYGYTF
clone_size: -; d_call: -; j_call: TRBJ1-6; v_call: TRBV2; cdr3_nt: TGTGCCAGCAGTCGGACTGATTCACCCCTCCACTTT; cdr3_aa: CASSRTDSPLHF
clone_size: -; d_call: -; j_call: TRBJ1-6; v_call: TRBV10-3; cdr3_nt: TGTGCCATCAGTGAGTCGAGGGCCAGGGTTGCGGCACCCCTCCACTTT; cdr3_aa: CAISESRARVAAPLHF
clone_size: once; d_call: TRBD2; j_call: TRBJ2-3; v_call: TRBV2; cdr3_nt: TGTGCCAGCAAGGTTAGCGGGACCACAGATACGCAGTATTTT; cdr3_aa: CASKVSGTTDTQYF
clone_size: few; d_call: -; j_call: TRBJ2-7; v_call: TRBV7-2; cdr3_nt: TGTGCCAGCAGCCCCGGTCCCACCTACGAGCAGTACTTC; cdr3_aa: CASSPGPTYEQYF
clone_size: few; d_call: TRBD1; j_call: TRBJ1-2; v_call: TRBV5-1; cdr3_nt: TGCGCCAGCAGCCTAGTGGGGGGACAGAACTATGGCTACACCTTC; cdr3_aa: CASSLVGGQNYGYTF
clone_size: few; d_call: -; j_call: TRBJ1-5; v_call: TRBV28; cdr3_nt: TGTGCCAGCAGTTTGCTCAGGGTAGGGCAGCCCCAGCATTTT; cdr3_aa: CASSLLRVGQPQHF
clone_size: -; d_call: TRBD2; j_call: TRBJ2-2; v_call: TRBV10-3; cdr3_nt: TGTGCCATCACAGCGGGGGGGCTGAACACCGGGGAGCTGTTTTTT; cdr3_aa: CAITAGGLNTGELFF
clone_size: -; d_call: TRBD2; j_call: TRBJ2-7; v_call: TRBV19; cdr3_nt: TGTGCCAGTAGCGGGAGGGACTACGAGCAGTACTTC; cdr3_aa: CASSGRDYEQYF
clone_size: -; d_call: -; j_call: TRBJ2-7; v_call: TRBV9; cdr3_nt: TGTGCCAGCAGCGCAGGGGCAGGCGTAAGCTCCTACGAGCAGTACTTC; cdr3_aa: CASSAGAGVSSYEQYF
clone_size: -; d_call: -; j_call: TRBJ2-7; v_call: TRBV21-1; cdr3_nt: TGTGCCAGCAGTTTTTGGGGGGATTTGGGAACCTACGAGCAGTACTTC; cdr3_aa: CASSFWGDLGTYEQYF
clone_size: few; d_call: -; j_call: TRBJ1-1; v_call: TRBV6-5; cdr3_nt: TGTGCCAGCAGTAAGAACGGATTGAACACTGAAGCTTTCTTT; cdr3_aa: CASSKNGLNTEAFF
clone_size: -; d_call: -; j_call: TRBJ1-5; v_call: TRBV30; cdr3_nt: TGTGCCTGGAGTGTGGGGGGAATTCAGCCCCAGCATTTT; cdr3_aa: CAWSVGGIQPQHF
clone_size: -; d_call: -; j_call: TRBJ1-3; v_call: TRBV30; cdr3_nt: TGTGCCTGGAGTGTAGGAGGGACGGTCTCTGGAAACACCATATATTTT; cdr3_aa: CAWSVGGTVSGNTIYF